This T cell receptor beta chain was retrieved from a study of blood T cell repertoires in COVID-19. Turning to the study itself: Donors in the United States, Italy and Spain gave samples during acute or convalescent COVID-19. T cells, B-cell-depleted T cells, or PBMCs provided the cDNA or gDNA that served as material.

Germline V gene data show CDR1 as SGHTA and CDR2 as FQGTGA. The V segment lost 1 base and the J segment 8 bases; nucleotides outside the gene matches: 8. The CDR3 sequence is 16 residues long. In the source study's methods: Amplification of reference gene primers provided the estimated nucleated cell counts. Data came from immunoSEQ multiplex PCR; TCRdb stores just in-frame clones and leaves some out. Clone size and V and J calls were adopted from that table, with D and trimming inferred from the DNA. Of some 210,000 clones listed, roughly 92% are singletons. Enrolled during active infection, Seattle patients were then followed longitudinally.

The V gene is TRBV7-3, the J gene TRBJ2-1, with TRBD2 matching over 10 bases. The TCR comes from a man in his 60s with COVID-19, enrolled during active disease. Material for sequencing was peripheral blood. The DNA of the CDR3 is TGTGCCAGCAGCTTAAACCCTAGCGGGAGTACCCATGAGCAGTTCTTC. As protein: CASSLNPSGSTHEQFF.